This section outlines one T cell receptor beta chain sequence together with its context. Read sequence stops 3 residues before the CDR3 end, and the germline J gene provides the missing end. Using immunoSEQ multiplex PCR, the repertoire was profiled, and TCRdb retains in-frame clones only, with some absent. The listing records about 52,000 clones. CDR3 length: 18 amino acids. After removal of 1 base from V and 2 bases from J, the junction contained 8 bases not matched to a gene. CDR1 LNHDA and CDR2 SQIVND come from the germline V gene (reference sequence). The data derive from a study of Tregs in tolerant kidney transplant recipients.

The material sequenced was CD4+ T cells from blood, taken before the transplant. The source of this sequence is a human donor who received a combined kidney and bone marrow transplant. The genes are TRBV19 and TRBJ2-7; 13 nucleotides align to TRBD2. The part of the CDR3 DNA that was read is TGTGCCAGTAGTATAGTAGCCGGAACTAGCGGGAGGGCCTACGAG. Amino acids: CASSIVAGTSGRAYE. The entire CDR3 protein is CASSIVAGTSGRAYEQYF.